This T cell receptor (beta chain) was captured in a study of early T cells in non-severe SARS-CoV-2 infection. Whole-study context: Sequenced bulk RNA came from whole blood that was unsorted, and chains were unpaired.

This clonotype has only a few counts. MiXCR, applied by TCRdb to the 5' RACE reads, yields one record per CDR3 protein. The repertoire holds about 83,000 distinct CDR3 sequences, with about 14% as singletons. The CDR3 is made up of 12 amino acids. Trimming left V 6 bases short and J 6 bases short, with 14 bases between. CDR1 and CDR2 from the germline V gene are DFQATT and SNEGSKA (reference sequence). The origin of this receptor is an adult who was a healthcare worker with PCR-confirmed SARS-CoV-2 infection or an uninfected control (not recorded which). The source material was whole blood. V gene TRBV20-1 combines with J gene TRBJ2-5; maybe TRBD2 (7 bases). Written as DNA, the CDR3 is TGCAGTGCCAATTTCGGGGGGCAGACCCAGTACTTC. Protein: CSANFGGQTQYF.